This T cell receptor (beta chain) was sequenced during a study of low-dose radiotherapy and immunotherapy resistance in tumors. Time point meaning: after trial treatment. Treatment denoted: LDRT plus nivolumab, ipilimumab, low-dose cyclophosphamide and aspirin (RACIN trial). There are many counts of this clonotype. TRAV- and TRBV-specific primers were used for first-strand cDNA, which covered alpha and beta chains. TCRs were put through 20 PCR cycles of amplification with Phusion. A constant-region primer and the V-primer adapter served as the primer pair. TCRdb redid the calling of the reads with MiXCR, one entry per CDR3 protein. The top ten hold 8% to 9.5% of the sample, which has about 39,000 distinct CDR3 sequences, less than 25% seen once. The germline CDR1 and CDR2 sequences are SGHVS and FNYEAQ. This CDR3 comprises 14 residues. V lost 4 bases and J 7 bases, leaving 17 bases between the germline ends.

The receptor was derived from a female donor with ovarian cancer. The gene calls are TRBV7-6 and TRBJ2-7; no clear D. Source: PBMCs, taken after low-dose radiotherapy plus immunotherapy. The DNA for the CDR3 is TGTGCCAGCAGCTCCCCCCATAGGCCCCGGGAGCAGTACTTC. Residues: CASSSPHRPREQYF.